The 6 T cell receptor beta chains given below trace back to one sample, sequenced in a study of CD8+CD57+ T cells in acquired aplastic anemia. TCR beta VDJ combinations and CDR3 sequences were profiled from genomic DNA. A single record per CDR3 protein comes from TCRdb applying MiXCR to the reads. The sample has a few hundred thousand distinct CDR3 sequences, about two thirds seen once. The sample taken for sequencing was sorted CD4+, CD8+, or CD8+CD57+ T cells (not recorded which) from PBMCs. These receptors were taken from a human donor in good health, serving as a control.

As concerns this clonotype: Since no conserved phenylalanine or tryptophan closes the CDR3, a read error is the likely cause. Because the CDR3's place on the DNA is in doubt, the DNA is left out and the CDR3 is given as listed by TCRdb. The chain combines TRBV7-3 with TRBJ2-7; the table's D call of TRBD2 was not tested on the DNA. From its first to its last residue, the CDR3 has 13 amino acids. CDR1 and CDR2 from the germline V gene are SGHTA and FQGTGA. Here the CDR3 reads CASSYGTGPPAPG.

About this clonotype itself: The junction does not match germline at one end; this may be a read error. The chain couples TRBV7-2 to TRBJ1-2; the D is unclear. Germline V lookup: CDR1 SGHTA, CDR2 FQGNSA. This CDR3 comprises 16 residues. CDR3 nucleotides: TGTGCCAGCAGCTGCGGAGTAAAAGCCAGTAACGATGGCTACACCTTC. This translates into CASSCGVKASNDGYTF.

This clonotype was recorded only once. A read error may produce the germline difference seen at one junction end. The chain joins TRBV7-2 to TRBJ2-6, with unresolved D. The germline V gene encodes CDR1 SGHTA and CDR2 FQGNSA. This CDR3 comprises 15 residues. CDR3 loop: CASIVEVGNTEALTF. The DNA for the CDR3 is TGCGCCAGCATTGTCGAAGTTGGGAACACCGAAGCTCTCACTTTC. Full variable domain (rest looked up from reference TRBV7-2 and TRBJ2-6): GAGVSQSPSNKVTEKGKDVELRCDPISGHTALYWYRQSLGQGLEFLIYFQGNSAPDKSGLPSDRFSAERTGGSVSTLTIQRTQQEDSAVYLCASIVEVGNTEALTFGAGSRLTVL.

This chain connects TRBV7-2 to TRBJ1-5; D is unresolved. The DNA matches TRBJ2-3 better at its end, which makes the J call doubtful. The CDR3 is made up of 13 amino acids. CDR1 and CDR2 from the germline V gene are SGHTA and FQGNSA. CDR3 in amino acids: CASSEHTHHTQYF. CDR3 in DNA: TGTGCCAGCAGCGAACATACCCATCATACGCAGTATTTT.

The CDR3: CSASRQGAYEQYF. The CDR3 coding sequence is TGCAGTGCTAGTCGCCAGGGGGCCTACGAGCAGTACTTC. This chain links TRBV20-1 with TRBJ2-7; TRBD1 matches at 7 bases. The junction had 4 bases not matched to a gene; V was cut back by 3 bases and J by 2 bases. The CDR3 contains 13 residues. Germline CDR1 DFQATT, CDR2 SNEGSKA (reference sequence).

This clonotype has just a few counts. CDR3 sequence (DNA): TGTGCCACCAGAATCAGACAAGGAGGTATTGAAGCTTTCTTT. Its translation: CATRIRQGGIEAFF. This chain connects TRBV15 to TRBJ1-1; D uncertain. The V end lost 6 bases, the J end lost 7 bases, and 18 bases lay between the germline ends. This CDR3 contains 14 residues. Germline values: CDR1 LNHNV, CDR2 YYDKDF (reference sequence).